This T cell receptor (beta chain) appears in the sequencing data of a study of shared T cell receptors in the human thymus. About this clone: The same CDR3 is also encoded by other DNA sequences in this sample.

From germline, CDR1 is MDHEN and CDR2 SYDVKM. With 2 bases removed from V and 5 bases from J, the gap between germline ends came to 9 bases. The CDR3 runs 13 residues. Clones were read by immunoSEQ multiplex PCR, and TCRdb kept only the in-frame ones, dropping some. The sample lists 450,000 to 650,000 clones, approximately 78% occurring once. This sample was shared with a second study, whose subject was human thymus T cells. As reported in that work: Infants, healthy and Finnish, who were having corrective surgery for congenital heart defects served as donors. Corrective heart surgery yielded the resections from which the thymus tissue came. Related research has reported that thymic repertoires overlap highly among unrelated individuals.

This receptor was taken from a boy in the first two years of life with a congenital heart defect. The V gene is TRBV28, the J gene TRBJ1-1, with D possibly being TRBD1 (5 bases). Sequences were obtained from thymocytes. CDR3 loop: CASSLRGGTEAFF. DNA for the CDR3: TGTGCCAGCAGTTTAAGGGGAGGGACTGAAGCTTTCTTT.